This T cell receptor beta chain was sequenced during a study of T cell responses to AZD1222 COVID-19 vaccine. Sequenced by immunoSEQ multiplex PCR; TCRdb stores in-frame clones only, minus some. Here the sample spans 90,000 to 150,000 clones, approximately 90% being singletons. Germline loops: CDR1 SGDLS, CDR2 YYNGEE. The ends lost 4 bases at V and 4 bases at J; junction bases unmatched: 9. The CDR3 length is 16 residues. This clonotype was obtained from an adult in good health. Sequencing used peripheral blood, obtained on day 0 of AZD1222 vaccination. The genes are TRBV9 and TRBJ2-3; 10 nucleotides align to TRBD2. The CDR3 nucleotides read TGTGCCAGCAGCCCAGCGCTAGCGGGAGATGCAGATACGCAGTATTTT. The encoded protein is CASSPALAGDADTQYF.